The 22 T cell receptor beta chains reported below all come from one sample, sequenced in a study of response to subunit inactivated influenza vaccine. MiXCR was run by TCRdb on the RT-PCR reads, yielding one entry per CDR3 protein. The sample lists more than 450,000 distinct CDR3 sequences; roughly 10% were seen once. These data were also reused for a study on T cells expressing NK-cell markers. That report adds: It was by 5'RACE template switching with UMIs that TCR beta cDNA was made.

The sample was PBMCs from blood, taken on the day of vaccination. These receptors were collected from a man in his fifties who received an inactivated influenza vaccine.

This clonotype was recorded at least ten times. Relative to the germline gene, one junction end is altered; a read error may explain this. The CDR3 nucleotides are TGTGCCAGCAGCCGAAAGTCCAGCAGTCCAGGAGCCCAGAACTTC. As protein: CASSRKSSSPGAQNF. The V gene is TRBV6-1, the J gene TRBJ2-5; no definite D call. This CDR3 region has 15 residues. The germline gives CDR1 MNHNS, CDR2 SASEGT.

The chain employs TRBV20-1 and TRBJ2-5, with 8 bases fitting TRBD1. V lost 5 bases, J lost 5 bases, and 16 bases stayed unmatched. The CDR3 sequence is 16 residues long. Germline CDR1 reads DFQATT; CDR2 reads SNEGSKA (reference sequence). The CDR3 sequence is CSADQPGQARWETQYF. In DNA form, the CDR3 reads TGCAGTGCTGACCAGCCGGGACAGGCTCGATGGGAGACCCAGTACTTC.

This clonotype was seen a handful of times. The chain recombines TRBV7-9 with TRBJ2-7, with D unclear. CDR1 is SEHNR and CDR2 is FQNEAQ in the germline V gene (reference sequence). With 3 bases removed from V and 4 bases from J, the gap between germline ends came to 7 bases. The CDR3 totals 12 residues. CDR3 bases: TGTGCCAGCAGCTTGAAACTGTACGAGCAGTACTTC. It yields the protein CASSLKLYEQYF.

This clonotype was detected a few times. The CDR3 DNA sequence: TGCAGCGTAGAGGGGACGGCCCAAGAGACCCAGTACTTC. It encodes CSVEGTAQETQYF. The chain links TRBV29-1 to TRBJ2-5; D assignment may be TRBD1 or TRBD2 (5 bases each). Trimming pared 6 bases from V and 1 base from J, leaving 12 bases between. Per germline, CDR1 SQVTM and CDR2 ANQGSEA. This CDR3 region has 13 residues.

In DNA, the CDR3 is TGTGCCAGCAGTTACGAGGGAACAGGGGAGCTGTTTTTT. Its translation: CASSYEGTGELFF. This rearrangement joins TRBV6-5 to TRBJ2-2, with a tentative D call TRBD2 (5 bases). V was trimmed by 2 bases and J by 8 bases, leaving 9 bases between them. CDR3 length: 13 residues. Germline lookup yields CDR1 MNHEY and CDR2 SVGAGI.

The gene calls are TRBV20-1 and TRBJ2-1, with D perhaps matching TRBD2 (7 bases). V lost 3 bases, J lost 3 bases, and 21 bases lay in between. This CDR3 has 17 residues. Germline V CDR1 and CDR2: DFQATT, SNEGSKA (reference sequence). The CDR3 DNA sequence: TGCAGTGCTAGGGTTATATTAGGGGGGGCCTTCTACAATGAGCAGTTCTTC. It encodes CSARVILGGAFYNEQFF.

Concerning this clonotype itself: The junction departs from germline at one end; a sequencing error may be responsible. V gene TRBV6-5 combines with J gene TRBJ2-7; no clear D. Germline lookup yields CDR1 MNHEY and CDR2 SVGAGI. The CDR3 length is 13 residues. CDR3: CASTYRQRVEQYF. The CDR3 DNA sequence: TGTGCCAGCACTTACCGCCAAAGGGTCGAGCAGTACTTC.

The table lists this clonotype with a few counts. This chain joins TRBV20-1 and TRBJ2-7; D remains unclear. V lost 6 bases to trimming and J lost 4 bases, with 7 bases between them. CDR1 is DFQATT, CDR2 SNEGSKA, per germline (reference sequence). This CDR3 spans 10 amino acids. DNA for the CDR3: TGCAGTGCCCAAAATTACGAGCAGTACTTC. Translation: CSAQNYEQYF.

The V gene is TRBV6-1, the J gene TRBJ1-2; tentatively, D is TRBD1 (6 bases). The CDR3 length is 14 residues. The V gene's germline CDR1 is MNHNS and CDR2 SASEGT. V lost 4 bases and J lost 6, with 15 bases in between. CDR3 sequence (DNA): TGTGCCAGCAGTGTCAGGGGAAGTGAGAATGGCTACACCTTC. Encoded protein: CASSVRGSENGYTF.

This clonotype occurred a few times. The genes are TRBV12-3 or TRBV12-4 and TRBJ1-2; a weak D match, TRBD1 (6 bases). The CDR3 extends over 14 amino acids. V lost 5 bases, J lost 6 bases, and 16 bases lay in between. This CDR3 is CASSPGGGADGYTF. CDR3 nucleotides: TGTGCCAGCAGTCCTGGAGGGGGGGCGGATGGCTACACCTTC.

The CDR3 region has the DNA TGTGCCAGCAGCCAAGCGGGACTAGCGCTCGAGACCCAGTACTTC. Residues: CASSQAGLALETQYF. The rearrangement joins TRBV14 to TRBJ2-5; 10 bases agree with TRBD2. J gave up 5 bases and V 1 base, and 4 bases lay outside the gene matches. CDR3 length: 15 residues. Germline assignment: CDR1 SGHDN and CDR2 FVKESK.

The sample holds a few counts of this clonotype. The rearrangement uses TRBV4-2 and TRBJ2-5; 15 bases are shared with TRBD2. Germline V CDR1 and CDR2: LGHNA, YNFKEQ. This CDR3 spans 17 amino acids. Germline trimming cut 8 bases from V and 1 base from J; bases unmatched to any gene: 8. The CDR3 bases are TGTGCCAGCCGAGCCATGGGACTAGCGGGAGGCCAAGAGACCCAGTACTTC. This sequence encodes CASRAMGLAGGQETQYF.

This clonotype was observed a handful of times. Likely a read error: the CDR3 ends without its conserved phenylalanine or tryptophan. The DNA is left out, because the CDR3 cannot be placed on it with certainty; the CDR3 is given as TCRdb lists it. This chain uses TRBV6-1 with TRBJ2-3. Germline V CDR1 and CDR2: MNHNS, SASEGT. The CDR3 length equals 8 residues, ends included. The CDR3 reads CASDRIGL.

The rearrangement links TRBV29-1 to TRBJ2-7; tentatively, D is TRBD2 (6 bases). The CDR3 runs to 15 residues. V lost 0 bases and J 2 bases, leaving 14 bases between the germline ends. CDR1 and CDR2 from the germline V gene are SQVTM and ANQGSEA. CDR3 residues: CSVEDPTGVTYEQYF. In DNA form, the CDR3 reads TGCAGCGTTGAAGACCCTACGGGGGTGACCTACGAGCAGTACTTC.

This clonotype was counted only a few times. This rearrangement joins TRBV7-6 to TRBJ2-2; no reliable D call. V was trimmed by 0 bases and J by 3 bases, leaving 11 bases between them. Germline CDR1 and CDR2: SGHVS and FNYEAQ. The CDR3 covers 16 residues. CDR3: CASSLAFSSDTGELFF. In DNA, the CDR3 is TGTGCCAGCAGCTTAGCTTTCTCCTCGGACACCGGGGAGCTGTTTTTT.

At least ten counts were recorded for this clonotype. The V gene is TRBV4-2, the J gene TRBJ2-3; D not certain. There are 17 residues in the CDR3. Germline V lookup: CDR1 LGHNA, CDR2 YNFKEQ. The V and J ends lost 1 base and 6 bases respectively, with 20 bases between them. CDR3 residues: CASSQVGQSALGDTQYF. CDR3 nucleotide sequence: TGTGCCAGCAGCCAAGTCGGTCAGTCCGCATTAGGGGATACGCAGTATTTT.

This clonotype was observed a few times. V and J are TRBV6-1 and TRBJ1-5; tentative D call: TRBD1 (5 bases). V lost 11 bases and J lost 4, with 15 bases in between. The CDR3 runs 13 residues. CDR1 MNHNS and CDR2 SASEGT come from the germline V gene. The CDR3 sequence is CAVSGARNQPQHF. CDR3 coding DNA: TGTGCCGTCTCTGGGGCTCGGAATCAGCCCCAGCATTTT.

This clonotype was counted only a few times. The rearrangement uses TRBV9 and TRBJ2-2, with TRBD2 matching 8 bases. CDR3 length equals 18 residues. Germline CDR1 is SGDLS and CDR2 is YYNGEE. V shed 3 bases, J shed 0 bases, and the junction held 10 bases outside the gene matches. CDR3 sequence: CASSAHRGLGANTGELFF. CDR3 nucleotides: TGTGCCAGCAGCGCGCATAGGGGACTAGGGGCGAACACCGGGGAGCTGTTTTTT.

The rearrangement links TRBV10-3 to TRBJ1-4, with D perhaps matching TRBD1 (5 bases). In germline, CDR1 is ENHRY, CDR2 SYGVKD. Trimming cost V 9 bases and J 8 bases, with 19 bases left between them. The CDR3 contains 14 residues. The DNA of the CDR3 is TGTGCCATGAGCCCCGGGGCCGGGGGGGAAAAACTGTTTTTT. This translates into CAMSPGAGGEKLFF.

This sequence joins TRBV20-1 and TRBJ2-7, with D tentatively TRBD1 or TRBD2 (5 bases each). V lost 5 bases and J 3 bases, leaving 14 bases between the germline ends. The CDR3 covers 13 residues. CDR1 DFQATT and CDR2 SNEGSKA come from the germline V gene (reference sequence). The CDR3 sequence is CSAQIARGYEQYF. CDR3 DNA sequence: TGCAGTGCTCAGATAGCGAGGGGCTACGAGCAGTACTTC.

This clonotype was counted between two and nine times. V and J are TRBV9 and TRBJ2-2; D may match TRBD1 or TRBD2 (5 bases each). Trimming left V 4 bases short and J 6 bases short, with 16 bases between. The CDR3 runs to 15 residues. Germline V lookup: CDR1 SGDLS, CDR2 YYNGEE. The CDR3: CASSLGGGQAGELFF. Here the CDR3 DNA reads TGTGCCAGCAGCCTTGGTGGGGGTCAGGCCGGGGAGCTGTTTTTT.

This rearrangement joins TRBV4-3 to TRBJ2-6; 8 nucleotides match TRBD1. The junction had 9 bases not matched to a gene; V was cut back by 1 base and J by 4 bases. There are 18 residues in the CDR3. CDR1 and CDR2 from the germline V gene are LGHNA and YSLEER. The CDR3 DNA reads as TGCGCCAGCAGCCAAGGACCGGGACAGGAAGGGGGGGCCAACGTCCTGACTTTC. Encoded protein: CASSQGPGQEGGANVLTF.